This T cell receptor beta chain comes out of a study of chemoradiotherapy in HPV16-positive cancers. Assay used: immunoSEQ multiplex PCR; TCRdb lists only in-frame clones, some missing. The sample shows about 10,000 clones, over 60% of them seen only once. Study conclusions and caveats: Non-HPV-specific T cells did not expand in tumors during treatment, whereas candidate HPV-specific clones and E7-related motifs did.

V was pared by 0 bases and J by 5 bases, with 15 bases between. Per the germline V gene, CDR1 is MNHNS and CDR2 is SASEGT. This CDR3 is built from 16 residues. Samples were taken several times over chemoradiotherapy. Turning to this clone: The antigen is undetermined.

Here the sequenced sample was tumor tissue, taken from a patient who underwent chemoradiotherapy. The sequence was collected from a human donor with HPV-associated anogenital cancer. V gene TRBV6-1 combines with J gene TRBJ2-3; D might be TRBD1 or TRBD2, each matching 5 bases. The CDR3 spells CASSEARVGAQDTQYF. DNA of the CDR3: TGTGCCAGCAGTGAAGCGCGCGTCGGGGCCCAAGATACGCAGTATTTT.